The TCR delta chain described here comes from a study of Vδ1+ human thymocytes. Study-wide points: Highly polyclonal TRG and TRD repertoires with Gaussian CDR3 length distributions appeared in thymus.

This clone turned up a few times. The antigen is not known. An end of the junction does not agree with germline; a read error may underlie this. Extracted RNA was reverse transcribed into cDNA. CDR3 amplicons came from multiplex PCR with pooled V-gene forward and constant-region reverse primers. TCRdb made new clone calls on the multiplex PCR reads using CATT. The data contain about 73,000 delta-chain clones, 30% to 40% of them singletons. Germline V gene data show CDR1 as GEAIGNYY and CDR2 as EKD. This CDR3 has 18 amino acids. The chain joins TRDV2 to TRDJ1; 9 bases are a match to TRDD3. The sequenced material came from Vdelta1+ gamma-delta thymocytes from the thymus. Subset meaning: FACS-sorted CD3+ TCRalphabeta- TCRVdelta1+ TCRVdelta2- thymocytes. The sequence came from a boy in the first two years of life who had congenital heart surgery. The CDR3 DNA is TGTGCCCGTGACACGGGTCAATACTGGGGGACCTCCCGCGATAAACTCATCTTT. Translation: CARDTGQYWGTSRDKLIF.